This T cell receptor (beta chain) was identified in a study of T-cell memory formation after mild COVID-19. Overall study: Largely, TCR clusters stayed within a single donor.

In germline, CDR1 is SQVTM, CDR2 ANQGSEA. With V trimmed by 6 bases and J by 7 bases, 12 bases remained unmatched. The CDR3 runs to 14 residues. This clonotype was picked up many times. TCRdb independently ran MiXCR on the 5' RACE reads; one entry per CDR3 protein. This table holds about 49,000 distinct CDR3 sequences, approximately 7% found once. Sequencing was done on a sample of PBMCs or a T cell subset sorted from them (not recorded which). The rearrangement uses TRBV29-1 and TRBJ2-1; TRBD1 matches 7 bases. This receptor was identified in a man in his late teens or twenties who had mild COVID-19 (a few samples of this study predate the infection). Cell type and time point are not known. The CDR3 here is CSVLQGILGNEQFF. In DNA, the CDR3 is TGCAGCGTACTACAGGGGATCCTAGGGAATGAGCAGTTCTTC.